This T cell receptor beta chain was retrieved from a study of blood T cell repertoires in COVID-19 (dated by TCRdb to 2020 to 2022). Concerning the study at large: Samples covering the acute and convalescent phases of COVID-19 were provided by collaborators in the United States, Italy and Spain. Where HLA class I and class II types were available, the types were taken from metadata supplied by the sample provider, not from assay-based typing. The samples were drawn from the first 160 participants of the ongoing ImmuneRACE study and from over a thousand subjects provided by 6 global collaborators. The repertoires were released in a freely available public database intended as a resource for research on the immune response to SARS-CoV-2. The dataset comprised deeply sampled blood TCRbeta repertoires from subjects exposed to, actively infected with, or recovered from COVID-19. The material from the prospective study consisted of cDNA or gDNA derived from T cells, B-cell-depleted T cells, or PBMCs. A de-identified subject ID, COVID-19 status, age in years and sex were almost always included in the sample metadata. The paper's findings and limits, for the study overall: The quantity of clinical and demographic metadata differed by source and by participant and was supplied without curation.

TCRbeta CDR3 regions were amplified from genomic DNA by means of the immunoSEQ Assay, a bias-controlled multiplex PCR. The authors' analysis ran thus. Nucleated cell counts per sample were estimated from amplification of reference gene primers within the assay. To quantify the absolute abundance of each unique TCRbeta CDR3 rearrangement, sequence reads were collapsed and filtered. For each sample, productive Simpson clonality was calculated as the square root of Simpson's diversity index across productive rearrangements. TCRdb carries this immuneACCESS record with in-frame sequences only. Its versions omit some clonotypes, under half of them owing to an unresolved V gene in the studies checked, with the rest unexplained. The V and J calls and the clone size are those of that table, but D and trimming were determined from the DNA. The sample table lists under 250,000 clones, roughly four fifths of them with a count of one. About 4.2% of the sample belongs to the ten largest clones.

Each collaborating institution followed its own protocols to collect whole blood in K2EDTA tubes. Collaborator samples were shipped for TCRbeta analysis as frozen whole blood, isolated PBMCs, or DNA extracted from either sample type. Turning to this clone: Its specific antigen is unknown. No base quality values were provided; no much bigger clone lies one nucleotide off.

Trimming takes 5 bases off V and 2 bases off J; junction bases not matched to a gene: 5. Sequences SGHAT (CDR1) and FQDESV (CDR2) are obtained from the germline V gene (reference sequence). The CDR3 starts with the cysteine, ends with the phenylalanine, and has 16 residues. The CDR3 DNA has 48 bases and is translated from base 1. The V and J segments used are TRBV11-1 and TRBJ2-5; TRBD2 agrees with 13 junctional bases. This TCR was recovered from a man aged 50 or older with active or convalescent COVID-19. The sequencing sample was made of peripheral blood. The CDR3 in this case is CASSRTSGGVQETQYF. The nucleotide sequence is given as TGTGCCAGCAGCCGGACTAGCGGGGGAGTTCAAGAGACCCAGTACTTC.